The table lists the clone carrying this T cell receptor (beta chain) with a count of one. Its antigen remains unidentified. This CDR3 contains 11 residues. From germline, CDR1 is DFQATT and CDR2 SNEGSKA (reference sequence). Trimming shortened V by 3 bases and J by 8 bases, and 8 bases separated the two germline ends. The data originate from a study of shared clonotypes between healthy human individuals. Study information: In total, the donors were two women and a few men aged 18 to 49. A donor's plate count was three for CD4 naive and three for CD4 memory; CD8 naive had two and CD8 memory one. Study findings and constraints: Read depth was anticipated to influence clonotype sharing among donors. Incompleteness in sorted-subset sequencing, despite large depth, was shown by rarefaction.

Libraries were prepared by immunoSEQ multiplex PCR; TCRdb keeps only in-frame clonotypes and omits some of them. The sample lists roughly 1,000,000 clones, about 84% seen once, with roughly 0.61% in the top ten. The sequencing input was memory CD4+ T cells from PBMCs. Subset here: CD45RA-negative fraction. This clonotype was sampled from a man aged 18 to 30 in good health. Some clones in this sample may be carry-over from other donors' samples. This sequence joins TRBV20-1 and TRBJ2-1; no clear D gene. CDR3 protein: CSARTQYEQFF. The CDR3 nucleotides read TGCAGTGCTAGGACGCAATATGAGCAGTTCTTC.